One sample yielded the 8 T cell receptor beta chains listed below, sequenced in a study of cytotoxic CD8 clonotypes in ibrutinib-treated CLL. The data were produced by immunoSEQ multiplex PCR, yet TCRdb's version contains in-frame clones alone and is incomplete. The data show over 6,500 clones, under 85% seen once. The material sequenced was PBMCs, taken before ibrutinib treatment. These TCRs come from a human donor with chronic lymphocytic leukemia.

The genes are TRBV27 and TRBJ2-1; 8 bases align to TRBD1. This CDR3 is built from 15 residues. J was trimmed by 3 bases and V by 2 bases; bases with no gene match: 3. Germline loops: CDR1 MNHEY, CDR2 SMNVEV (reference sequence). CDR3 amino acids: CASSLGQGSYNEQFF. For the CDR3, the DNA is TGTGCCAGCAGTTTAGGACAGGGTAGCTACAATGAGCAGTTCTTC.

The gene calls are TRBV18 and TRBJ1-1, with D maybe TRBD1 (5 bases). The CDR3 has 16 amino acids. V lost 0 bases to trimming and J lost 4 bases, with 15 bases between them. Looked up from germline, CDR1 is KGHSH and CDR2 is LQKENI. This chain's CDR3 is CASSPPKRGQGTEAFF. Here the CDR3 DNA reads TGTGCCAGCTCACCACCGAAGAGGGGTCAGGGCACTGAAGCTTTCTTT.

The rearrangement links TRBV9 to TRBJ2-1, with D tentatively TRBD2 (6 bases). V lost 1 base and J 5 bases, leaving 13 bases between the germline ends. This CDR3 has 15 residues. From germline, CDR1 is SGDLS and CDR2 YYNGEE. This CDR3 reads CASSVNGREDNEQFF. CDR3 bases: TGTGCCAGCAGCGTAAACGGGAGAGAGGACAATGAGCAGTTCTTC.

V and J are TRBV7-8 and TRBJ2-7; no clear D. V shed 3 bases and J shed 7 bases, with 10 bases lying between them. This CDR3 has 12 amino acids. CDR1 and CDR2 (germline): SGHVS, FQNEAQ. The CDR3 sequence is CASSFGSEEQYF. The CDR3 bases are TGTGCCAGCAGCTTTGGATCTGAAGAGCAGTACTTC.

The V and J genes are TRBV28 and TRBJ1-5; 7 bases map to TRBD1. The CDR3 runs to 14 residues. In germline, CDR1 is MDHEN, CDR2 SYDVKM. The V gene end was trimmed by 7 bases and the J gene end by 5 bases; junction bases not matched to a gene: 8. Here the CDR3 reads CASTRDSIYQPQHF. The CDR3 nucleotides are TGTGCCAGCACCAGGGACAGTATATATCAGCCCCAGCATTTT.

CDR3 region: CASGPTVGIQPQHF. The CDR3 DNA sequence: TGTGCCAGCGGCCCGACGGTGGGTATTCAGCCCCAGCATTTT. This chain links TRBV27 with TRBJ1-5; no reliable D call. V gave up 8 bases and J gave up 6 bases, with 17 bases separating them. This CDR3 has 14 amino acids. The germline V gene encodes CDR1 MNHEY and CDR2 SMNVEV (reference sequence).

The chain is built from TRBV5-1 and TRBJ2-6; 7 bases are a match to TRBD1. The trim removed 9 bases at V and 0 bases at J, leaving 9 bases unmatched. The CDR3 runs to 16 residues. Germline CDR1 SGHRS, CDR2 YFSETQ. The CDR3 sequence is CATPGQDRSGANVLTF. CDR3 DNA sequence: TGCGCCACCCCCGGACAGGACCGCTCTGGGGCCAACGTCCTGACTTTC. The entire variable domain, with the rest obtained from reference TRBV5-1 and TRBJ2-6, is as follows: KAGVTQTPRYLIKTRGQQVTLSCSPISGHRSVSWYQQTPGQGLQFLFEYFSETQRNKGNFPGRFSGRQFSNSRSEMNVSTLELGDSALYLCATPGQDRSGANVLTFGAGSRLTVL.

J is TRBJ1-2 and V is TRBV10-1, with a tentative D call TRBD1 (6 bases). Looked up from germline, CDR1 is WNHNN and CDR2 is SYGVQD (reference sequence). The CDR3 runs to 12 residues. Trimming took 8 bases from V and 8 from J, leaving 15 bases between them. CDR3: CASGCRGQGYTF. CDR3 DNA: TGCGCCAGCGGTTGCAGGGGCCAGGGCTACACCTTC.